These T cell receptor beta chains were read from a single sample in a study of cytomegalovirus exposure and HLA in healthy donors. Assay used: immunoSEQ multiplex PCR; TCRdb lists only in-frame clones, some missing. The repertoire holds some 150,000 clones, 55% to 70% seen once, with approximately 6.5% in the top ten. Sequencing used PBMCs. These receptor sequences come from a woman aged 60 to 75 in good health and CMV-seropositive. Each CDR3 is given with its conserved first and last residue. The D gene is left open where the match is weak. Size values are once, few and many counts, or a class for expanded clones, and some rows have none.

CDR3: CASSLTGQGGYEQYF
DNA: TGTGCCAGCAGCTTAACGGGACAGGGAGGGTACGAGCAGTACTTC
size: .
V: TRBV7-2
J: TRBJ2-7
D: TRBD1

CDR3: CASSPGTFSYNEQFF
DNA: TGCGCCAGCAGCCCCGGGACTTTCTCCTACAATGAGCAGTTCTTC
size: .
V: TRBV5-1
J: TRBJ2-1
D: .

CDR3: CASRPTGDSYEQYF
DNA: TGTGCCAGCAGACCGACAGGCGATTCCTACGAGCAGTACTTC
size: .
V: TRBV28
J: TRBJ2-7
D: .

CDR3: CASSVGQGTDTQYF
DNA: TGTGCCAGCAGCGTTGGACAGGGCACAGATACGCAGTATTTT
size: .
V: TRBV6-5
J: TRBJ2-3
D: TRBD1

CDR3: CASRPGTGTDTQYF
DNA: TGTGCCAGCAGGCCCGGGACAGGGACAGATACGCAGTATTTT
size: .
V: TRBV5-6
J: TRBJ2-3
D: TRBD1

CDR3: CASSQLAGAREQYF
DNA: TGCGCCAGCAGCCAACTAGCGGGAGCGAGGGAGCAGTACTTC
size: .
V: TRBV5-1
J: TRBJ2-7
D: TRBD2

CDR3: CASSLQGIADTQYF
DNA: TGCGCCAGCAGCTTACAGGGTATTGCAGATACGCAGTATTTT
size: .
V: TRBV5-1
J: TRBJ2-3
D: .

CDR3: CASSVEGAGELFF
DNA: TGTGCCAGCAGCGTAGAGGGGGCCGGGGAGCTGTTTTTT
size: .
V: TRBV9
J: TRBJ2-2
D: .

CDR3: CASSKKYGGNEKLFF
DNA: TGTGCCAGCAGTAAAAAGTACGGGGGTAATGAAAAACTGTTTTTT
size: .
V: TRBV28
J: TRBJ1-4
D: .

CDR3: CASSQAGGDGYTF
DNA: TGTGCCAGCAGCCAAGCGGGGGGGGACGGCTACACCTTC
size: .
V: TRBV4-2
J: TRBJ1-2
D: .

CDR3: CAGRRTGDTGELFF
DNA: TGTGCCGGTAGACGGACAGGGGACACCGGGGAGCTGTTTTTT
size: .
V: TRBV19
J: TRBJ2-2
D: TRBD1

CDR3: CASSSYLGNTGELFF
DNA: TGTGCCAGCAGTTCCTACCTAGGGAACACCGGGGAGCTGTTTTTT
size: .
V: TRBV27
J: TRBJ2-2
D: .

CDR3: CASSYAGSGYEQYF
DNA: TGTGCCAGCAGTTACGCCGGGAGTGGGTACGAGCAGTACTTC
size: few
V: TRBV6-5
J: TRBJ2-7
D: .

CDR3: CASSLLDKNTEAFF
DNA: TGTGCCAGCTCACTACTCGACAAGAACACTGAAGCTTTCTTT
size: few
V: TRBV18
J: TRBJ1-1
D: .

CDR3: CASSRTGKGEKLFF
DNA: TGTGCCAGCAGCCGGACAGGGAAAGGCGAAAAACTGTTTTTT
size: once
V: TRBV5-8
J: TRBJ1-4
D: TRBD1

CDR3: CASSRGGTHTF
DNA: TGTGCCAGCAGCAGGGGGGGCACCCACACCTTC
size: .
V: TRBV9
J: TRBJ1-2
D: .

CDR3: CAFGQTKETQYF
DNA: TGTGCCTTCGGACAAACTAAAGAGACCCAGTACTTC
size: few
V: TRBV10-3
J: TRBJ2-5
D: .

CDR3: CASSEIPGGSEKLFF
DNA: TGTGCCAGCAGTGAAATACCTGGGGGGAGTGAAAAACTGTTTTTT
size: .
V: TRBV2
J: TRBJ1-4
D: .

CDR3: CASTGAVYDEQYF
DNA: TGTGCCAGTACAGGCGCAGTCTATGACGAGCAGTACTTC
size: .
V: TRBV11-3
J: TRBJ2-7
D: .

CDR3: CASSQAGGKDTEAFF
DNA: TGTGCCAGCAGCCAAGCGGGGGGAAAGGACACTGAAGCTTTCTTT
size: .
V: TRBV4-2
J: TRBJ1-1
D: .

CDR3: CASSPPYRGYGYTF
DNA: TGTGCCAGCAGTCCCCCTTACAGGGGCTATGGCTACACCTTC
size: few
V: TRBV28
J: TRBJ1-2
D: TRBD1

CDR3: CASRGGGLDTGELFF
DNA: TGTGCCAGCAGAGGGGGGGGCTTAGACACCGGGGAGCTGTTTTTT
size: .
V: TRBV6-1
J: TRBJ2-2
D: .

CDR3: CASSLARDNEQFF
DNA: TGTGCCAGCAGCTTAGCGAGGGACAATGAGCAGTTCTTC
size: .
V: TRBV11-1
J: TRBJ2-1
D: .

CDR3: CASSGDRDRNEQFF
DNA: TGTGCCAGCAGTGGGGACAGGGATAGGAATGAGCAGTTCTTC
size: .
V: TRBV28
J: TRBJ2-1
D: TRBD1

CDR3: CASSVGTGGWDEQFF
DNA: TGTGCCAGCAGCGTAGGGACAGGGGGCTGGGATGAGCAGTTCTTC
size: .
V: TRBV9
J: TRBJ2-1
D: TRBD1

CDR3: CASSVLDRARDTQYF
DNA: TGTGCCAGCAGTGTTCTTGACAGGGCTAGAGATACGCAGTATTTT
size: .
V: TRBV2
J: TRBJ2-3
D: TRBD1

CDR3: CASSEQVGQPQHF
DNA: TGTGCCAGCAGTGAACAGGTTGGTCAGCCCCAGCATTTT
size: few
V: TRBV2
J: TRBJ1-5
D: .

CDR3: CASSTRTSGIRYEQYF
DNA: TGTGCCAGCAGCACTAGAACTAGCGGGATCCGCTACGAGCAGTACTTC
size: .
V: TRBV7-2
J: TRBJ2-7
D: TRBD2

CDR3: CASSLQGAYGYTF
DNA: TGTGCCAGCAGCCTACAGGGGGCCTATGGCTACACCTTC
size: once
V: TRBV13
J: TRBJ1-2
D: TRBD1

CDR3: CASSFLTSAGELFF
DNA: TGTGCCAGCAGCTTTCTGACTAGCGCCGGGGAGCTGTTTTTT
size: .
V: TRBV11-2
J: TRBJ2-2
D: TRBD2

CDR3: CAWRRDSYNEQFF
DNA: TGTGCCTGGAGACGGGACAGCTACAATGAGCAGTTCTTC
size: .
V: TRBV30
J: TRBJ2-1
D: TRBD1

CDR3: CASSYLGQGGTDTQYF
DNA: TGTGCCAGCAGCTACCTCGGACAGGGTGGCACAGATACGCAGTATTTT
size: .
V: TRBV7-3
J: TRBJ2-3
D: TRBD1